Listed below are T cell receptor beta chains from one sample, sequenced in a study of T cell repertoires in ileal Crohn's disease. Sequencing was performed with immunoSEQ multiplex PCR; in TCRdb, only in-frame clones are kept and a portion is missing. This table holds under 35,000 clones, 80% found once. Sequenced input: ileal tissue. Receptor source: an adult with Crohn's disease. CDR3s include the opening cysteine and the closing phenylalanine or tryptophan. The order of the fields is CDR3 protein, CDR3 DNA, V gene, J gene, D gene, clone size. D genes are given only for firm matches. Clone size is stated in some rows and not others, as once, few, many or a class when expanded.

CDR3 protein: CAISDSGGANYGYTF; CDR3 DNA: TGTGCCATCAGTGATTCAGGGGGCGCCAACTATGGCTACACCTTC; V gene: TRBV10-3; J gene: TRBJ1-2; D gene: TRBD1; clone size: .
CDR3 protein: CATSRDLRVTEAFF; CDR3 DNA: TGTGCCACCAGCAGAGATCTGAGGGTCACTGAAGCTTTCTTT; V gene: TRBV15; J gene: TRBJ1-1; D gene: .; clone size: .
CDR3 protein: CASSEFGGYTF; CDR3 DNA: TGTGCCAGCAGTGAATTCGGGGGCTACACCTTC; V gene: TRBV6-1; J gene: TRBJ1-2; D gene: .; clone size: .
CDR3 protein: CASSSLSRSYEQYF; CDR3 DNA: TGTGCCAGCAGCTCACTTTCCCGCTCCTACGAGCAGTACTTC; V gene: TRBV7-2; J gene: TRBJ2-7; D gene: .; clone size: .
CDR3 protein: CASSETPGTELYEQYF; CDR3 DNA: TGTGCCAGCAGCGAGACCCCCGGGACAGAACTTTACGAGCAGTACTTC; V gene: TRBV9; J gene: TRBJ2-7; D gene: TRBD1; clone size: few
CDR3 protein: CSVEGQLNTEAFF; CDR3 DNA: TGCAGCGTTGAAGGGCAGTTGAACACTGAAGCTTTCTTT; V gene: TRBV29-1; J gene: TRBJ1-1; D gene: .; clone size: .
CDR3 protein: CACNQDTEAFF; CDR3 DNA: TGTGCCTGCAACCAGGACACTGAAGCTTTCTTT; V gene: TRBV30; J gene: TRBJ1-1; D gene: .; clone size: .
CDR3 protein: CAISEQGRTDTQYF; CDR3 DNA: TGTGCCATCAGTGAGCAGGGTAGAACAGATACGCAGTATTTT; V gene: TRBV10-3; J gene: TRBJ2-3; D gene: .; clone size: .
CDR3 protein: CASRTGEFSPLHF; CDR3 DNA: TGCGCCAGCAGGACAGGGGAGTTTTCACCCCTCCACTTT; V gene: TRBV5-1; J gene: TRBJ1-6; D gene: TRBD1; clone size: .
CDR3 protein: CASRRPGQGVYGYTF; CDR3 DNA: TGTGCCAGCAGACGGCCGGGACAGGGGGTATATGGCTACACCTTC; V gene: TRBV5-6; J gene: TRBJ1-2; D gene: TRBD1; clone size: .
CDR3 protein: CASSLSGGYQETQYF; CDR3 DNA: TGTGCCAGCAGCTTAAGCGGGGGGTACCAAGAGACCCAGTACTTC; V gene: TRBV7-3; J gene: TRBJ2-5; D gene: TRBD2; clone size: .
CDR3 protein: CAISPRGSGNTIYF; CDR3 DNA: TGTGCCATCAGCCCCAGGGGCTCAGGAAACACCATATATTTT; V gene: TRBV10-3; J gene: TRBJ1-3; D gene: .; clone size: few
CDR3 protein: CASSLRTTRGTYEQYF; CDR3 DNA: TGTGCCAGCAGCTTAAGGACTACGAGGGGCACGTACGAGCAGTACTTC; V gene: TRBV7-2; J gene: TRBJ2-7; D gene: .; clone size: once
CDR3 protein: CASSRSVQGAQKDTQYF; CDR3 DNA: TGTGCCAGCAGCCGATCAGTACAGGGGGCGCAGAAAGATACGCAGTATTTT; V gene: TRBV11-2; J gene: TRBJ2-3; D gene: TRBD1; clone size: .
CDR3 protein: CASTTSGVNTEAFF; CDR3 DNA: TGTGCCAGCACGACCTCAGGCGTGAACACTGAAGCTTTCTTT; V gene: TRBV2; J gene: TRBJ1-1; D gene: .; clone size: .
CDR3 protein: CASSGTGVTGELFF; CDR3 DNA: TGTGCCAGCAGCGGAACAGGGGTTACCGGGGAGCTGTTTTTT; V gene: TRBV25-1; J gene: TRBJ2-2; D gene: TRBD1; clone size: .
CDR3 protein: CASRGQIEAFF; CDR3 DNA: TGTGCCAGCAGAGGACAAATTGAAGCTTTCTTT; V gene: TRBV25-1; J gene: TRBJ1-1; D gene: .; clone size: .
CDR3 protein: CASSSGGPSGANVLTF; CDR3 DNA: TGTGCCAGTAGCTCAGGGGGCCCTAGTGGGGCCAACGTCCTGACTTTC; V gene: TRBV19; J gene: TRBJ2-6; D gene: TRBD1; clone size: .
CDR3 protein: CASSSLSGTSGRRSEQFF; CDR3 DNA: TGTGCCAGCAGTTCGTTATCCGGGACTAGCGGGAGAAGAAGTGAGCAGTTCTTC; V gene: TRBV27; J gene: TRBJ2-1; D gene: TRBD2; clone size: few
CDR3 protein: CSVGGEGNTEAFF; CDR3 DNA: TGCAGCGTTGGAGGGGAGGGGAACACTGAAGCTTTCTTT; V gene: TRBV29-1; J gene: TRBJ1-1; D gene: .; clone size: few
CDR3 protein: CASRIDSYTGELFF; CDR3 DNA: TGTGCCAGCAGAATAGACAGTTACACCGGGGAGCTGTTTTTT; V gene: TRBV7-6; J gene: TRBJ2-2; D gene: .; clone size: .
CDR3 protein: CASSFGLAGNTGELFF; CDR3 DNA: TGCGCCAGCAGCTTCGGACTAGCGGGAAACACCGGGGAGCTGTTTTTT; V gene: TRBV5-1; J gene: TRBJ2-2; D gene: TRBD2; clone size: .
CDR3 protein: CASSEGVKRQETQYF; CDR3 DNA: TGTGCCAGCAGCGAAGGGGTAAAGAGGCAAGAGACCCAGTACTTC; V gene: TRBV9; J gene: TRBJ2-5; D gene: .; clone size: .
CDR3 protein: CAWYPGTGTPTYEQYF; CDR3 DNA: TGTGCCTGGTACCCCGGGACAGGGACACCAACCTACGAGCAGTACTTC; V gene: TRBV30; J gene: TRBJ2-7; D gene: TRBD1; clone size: .
CDR3 protein: CASKGTGLNTGELFF; CDR3 DNA: TGTGCCAGTAAGGGGACAGGGCTTAACACCGGGGAGCTGTTTTTT; V gene: TRBV19; J gene: TRBJ2-2; D gene: TRBD1; clone size: .
CDR3 protein: CASSSDRQGGNYGYTF; CDR3 DNA: TGTGCCAGCAGCTCAGATCGACAGGGGGGCAACTATGGCTACACCTTC; V gene: TRBV7-9; J gene: TRBJ1-2; D gene: TRBD1; clone size: .
CDR3 protein: CASSLVTGRMETQYF; CDR3 DNA: TGTGCCAGCAGCTTAGTGACAGGACGAATGGAGACCCAGTACTTC; V gene: TRBV7-2; J gene: TRBJ2-5; D gene: .; clone size: .
CDR3 protein: CASSHSDKDEQFF; CDR3 DNA: TGTGCCAGCAGTCACTCGGACAAAGATGAGCAGTTCTTC; V gene: TRBV27; J gene: TRBJ2-1; D gene: .; clone size: .
CDR3 protein: CASAGQETQYF; CDR3 DNA: TGTGCCAGCGCGGGGCAAGAGACCCAGTACTTC; V gene: TRBV2; J gene: TRBJ2-5; D gene: .; clone size: .
CDR3 protein: CASSALPGRLTDTQYF; CDR3 DNA: TGTGCCAGCAGCGCCCTACCCGGGAGACTCACAGATACGCAGTATTTT; V gene: TRBV9; J gene: TRBJ2-3; D gene: .; clone size: .
CDR3 protein: CDSSGGSGGAYNEQFF; CDR3 DNA: TGTGACAGCAGTGGGGGCAGCGGGGGGGCCTACAATGAGCAGTTCTTC; V gene: TRBV2; J gene: TRBJ2-1; D gene: TRBD2; clone size: .
CDR3 protein: CASSQDRDKNYGYTF; CDR3 DNA: TGCGCCAGCAGCCAAGATCGGGACAAAAACTATGGCTACACCTTC; V gene: TRBV4-1; J gene: TRBJ1-2; D gene: .; clone size: .
CDR3 protein: CASSLSGPYEQYF; CDR3 DNA: TGTGCCAGCAGCCTTAGCGGTCCCTACGAGCAGTACTTC; V gene: TRBV5-4; J gene: TRBJ2-7; D gene: .; clone size: .
CDR3 protein: CASSLWGQETQYF; CDR3 DNA: TGTGCCAGCAGTTTATGGGGACAGGAGACCCAGTACTTC; V gene: TRBV27; J gene: TRBJ2-5; D gene: TRBD1; clone size: .
CDR3 protein: CASSYSGTGEYEQYF; CDR3 DNA: TGCGCCAGCAGTTATTCCGGGACAGGAGAATACGAGCAGTACTTC; V gene: TRBV4-3; J gene: TRBJ2-7; D gene: TRBD1; clone size: .
CDR3 protein: CASSLYGGARTEAFF; CDR3 DNA: TGCGCCAGCAGCTTGTACGGGGGGGCGCGCACTGAAGCTTTCTTT; V gene: TRBV5-1; J gene: TRBJ1-1; D gene: .; clone size: once
CDR3 protein: CASSQGAQEQYF; CDR3 DNA: TGTGCCAGCAGCCAGGGGGCGCAGGAGCAGTACTTC; V gene: TRBV6-1; J gene: TRBJ2-7; D gene: TRBD1; clone size: few
CDR3 protein: CASSRTGSGSYEQYF; CDR3 DNA: TGTGCCAGCAGCCGGACAGGCTCGGGCTCCTACGAGCAGTACTTC; V gene: TRBV11-3; J gene: TRBJ2-7; D gene: TRBD1; clone size: once
CDR3 protein: CASTGPPKGDTQYF; CDR3 DNA: TGCGCCAGTACAGGGCCTCCCAAGGGGGATACGCAGTATTTT; V gene: TRBV5-1; J gene: TRBJ2-3; D gene: .; clone size: .
CDR3 protein: CASSRRLTNTGELFF; CDR3 DNA: TGTGCCAGCAGCCGAAGACTAACGAACACCGGGGAGCTGTTTTTT; V gene: TRBV5-8; J gene: TRBJ2-2; D gene: .; clone size: .
CDR3 protein: CASSVGLADGETQYF; CDR3 DNA: TGTGCCAGCAGCGTAGGGCTAGCGGACGGGGAGACCCAGTACTTC; V gene: TRBV9; J gene: TRBJ2-5; D gene: TRBD2; clone size: few
CDR3 protein: CASSRLAGAYNEQFF; CDR3 DNA: TGTGCCAGCAGCAGACTAGCGGGAGCGTACAATGAGCAGTTCTTC; V gene: TRBV7-2; J gene: TRBJ2-1; D gene: TRBD2; clone size: once
CDR3 protein: CASSLGTGRYYEQYF; CDR3 DNA: TGTGCCAGCAGCTTGGGGACAGGGCGCTACTACGAGCAGTACTTC; V gene: TRBV11-1; J gene: TRBJ2-7; D gene: TRBD1; clone size: .
CDR3 protein: CASSEDRTQYF; CDR3 DNA: TGTGCCAGCAGTGAGGACAGGACGCAGTATTTT; V gene: TRBV2; J gene: TRBJ2-3; D gene: TRBD1; clone size: .
CDR3 protein: CASSMRSATYEQYF; CDR3 DNA: TGTGCCAGTAGTATGAGAAGCGCTACCTACGAGCAGTACTTC; V gene: TRBV19; J gene: TRBJ2-7; D gene: .; clone size: .
CDR3 protein: CAISGTGNTGELFF; CDR3 DNA: TGTGCCATCAGTGGGACAGGGAACACCGGGGAGCTGTTTTTT; V gene: TRBV10-3; J gene: TRBJ2-2; D gene: TRBD1; clone size: once
CDR3 protein: CASSSEGARNTIYF; CDR3 DNA: TGCGCCAGCAGCTCGGAGGGGGCGAGGAACACCATATATTTT; V gene: TRBV5-1; J gene: TRBJ1-3; D gene: TRBD1; clone size: once
CDR3 protein: CASSLMAGGPNEQFF; CDR3 DNA: TGTGCCAGCAGCTTAATGGCGGGGGGTCCAAATGAGCAGTTCTTC; V gene: TRBV7-8; J gene: TRBJ2-1; D gene: TRBD2; clone size: .
CDR3 protein: CASSQDPLGAYNEQFF; CDR3 DNA: TGCGCCAGCAGCCAAGATCCCCTCGGGGCCTACAATGAGCAGTTCTTC; V gene: TRBV4-3; J gene: TRBJ2-1; D gene: .; clone size: .
CDR3 protein: CASSFLANTGELFF; CDR3 DNA: TGCGCCAGCAGCTTCTTAGCGAACACCGGGGAGCTGTTTTTT; V gene: TRBV5-1; J gene: TRBJ2-2; D gene: .; clone size: .
CDR3 protein: CASTSGEQYF; CDR3 DNA: TGCGCCAGCACGAGTGGCGAGCAGTACTTC; V gene: TRBV5-1; J gene: TRBJ2-7; D gene: .; clone size: .
CDR3 protein: CATGTWKETQYF; CDR3 DNA: TGTGCCACCGGGACTTGGAAGGAGACCCAGTACTTC; V gene: TRBV6-6; J gene: TRBJ2-5; D gene: .; clone size: .
CDR3 protein: CASSGQGLRTDTQYF; CDR3 DNA: TGTGCCAGTAGTGGCCAGGGGCTCCGCACAGATACGCAGTATTTT; V gene: TRBV19; J gene: TRBJ2-3; D gene: .; clone size: .
CDR3 protein: CASSALAGVTYEQYF; CDR3 DNA: TGTGCCAGCAGCGCCCTAGCGGGGGTTACCTACGAGCAGTACTTC; V gene: TRBV7-3; J gene: TRBJ2-7; D gene: TRBD2; clone size: few
CDR3 protein: CASSLVGAQETQYF; CDR3 DNA: TGCGCCAGCAGCTTGGTTGGGGCGCAAGAGACCCAGTACTTC; V gene: TRBV5-1; J gene: TRBJ2-5; D gene: .; clone size: .
CDR3 protein: CASSRGTSDTDTQYF; CDR3 DNA: TGCGCCAGCAGCCGAGGGACTAGCGACACAGATACGCAGTATTTT; V gene: TRBV5-1; J gene: TRBJ2-3; D gene: TRBD2; clone size: .
CDR3 protein: CASSYFQGSYEQYF; CDR3 DNA: TGTGCCAGCAGTTACTTTCAGGGGTCCTACGAGCAGTACTTC; V gene: TRBV6-5; J gene: TRBJ2-7; D gene: .; clone size: .
CDR3 protein: CASSELRMGTDTQYF; CDR3 DNA: TGTGCCAGCAGTGAATTGCGGATGGGCACAGATACGCAGTATTTT; V gene: TRBV6-1; J gene: TRBJ2-3; D gene: .; clone size: few
CDR3 protein: CASSATDTAGELFF; CDR3 DNA: TGCGCCAGCAGCGCCACCGACACGGCCGGGGAGCTGTTTTTT; V gene: TRBV4-1; J gene: TRBJ2-2; D gene: .; clone size: .